This TCR beta chain stems from a study of blood T cell repertoires in COVID-19. Study at large: In each case, the material was cDNA or gDNA derived from T cells, B-cell-depleted T cells, or PBMCs.

Participant-reported clinical history was the basis for cohort assignment. Measured with immunoSEQ multiplex PCR; TCRdb has only the in-frame clones, and not every one. The sample lists fewer than 300,000 clones, more than 85% occurring once. Trimming pared 5 bases from V and 1 base from J, leaving 20 bases between. Germline CDR1 SGHTA, CDR2 FQGTGA. The CDR3 loop spans 17 amino acids. In this sample, this clone turned up a few times. The J gene is TRBJ1-1, the V gene TRBV7-3; tentatively, D is TRBD1 (6 bases). The receptor was isolated from a man between 40 and 49 years old who had recovered from COVID-19. The sequencing sample was made of PBMCs or T cells enriched from blood (not recorded which). CDR3 loop: CASSRGKRRGANTEAFF. Written as DNA, the CDR3 is TGTGCCAGCAGCCGTGGCAAGAGACGGGGGGCGAACACTGAAGCTTTCTTT.